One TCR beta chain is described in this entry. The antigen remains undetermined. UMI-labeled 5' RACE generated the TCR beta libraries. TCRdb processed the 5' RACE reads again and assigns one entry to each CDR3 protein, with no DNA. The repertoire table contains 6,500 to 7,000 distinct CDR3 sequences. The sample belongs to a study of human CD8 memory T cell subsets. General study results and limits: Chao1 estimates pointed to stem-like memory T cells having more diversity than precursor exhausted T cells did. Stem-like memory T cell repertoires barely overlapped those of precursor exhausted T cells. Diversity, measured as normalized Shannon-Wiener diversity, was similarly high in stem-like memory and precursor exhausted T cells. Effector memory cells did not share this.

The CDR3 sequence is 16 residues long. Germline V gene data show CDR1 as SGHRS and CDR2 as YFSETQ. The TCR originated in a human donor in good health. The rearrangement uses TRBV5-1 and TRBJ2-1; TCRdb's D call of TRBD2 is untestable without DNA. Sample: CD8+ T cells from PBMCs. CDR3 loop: CASSPSTSGRMTEQFF.